The 4 T cell receptor beta chains in this list originate from one sample, sequenced in a study of cytomegalovirus exposure and HLA in healthy donors. The PCR ran on 60 Vbeta and 13 Jbeta primers. Some clones are missing from TCRdb's copy, which holds only in-frame ones; the method was immunoSEQ multiplex PCR. The sample carries about 190,000 clones, approximately 84% recorded once. Sequencing used PBMCs. These receptors came from a woman aged 45-60 years in good health and CMV-seropositive.

This clone was counted a few times. Compared with germline, one end of the junction differs, possibly owing to a read error. The chain carries TRBV5-1 and TRBJ2-5; tentative D call: TRBD1 (5 bases). Germline assignment: CDR1 SGHRS and CDR2 YFSETQ. CDR3 length equals 15 residues. This chain's CDR3 is CASSFAGPGQETQYF. In DNA form, the CDR3 reads TGTGCCAGCAGCTTCGCAGGCCCAGGGCAAGAGACCCAGTACTTC. Drawing the rest from reference TRBV5-1 and TRBJ2-5, the complete variable domain is KAGVTQTPRYLIKTRGQQVTLSCSPISGHRSVSWYQQTPGQGLQFLFEYFSETQRNKGNFPGRFSGRQFSNSRSEMNVSTLELGDSALYLCASSFAGPGQETQYFGPGTRLLVL.

This sequence joins TRBV21-1 and TRBJ2-5; the DNA was not compared with TRBD2, the D call given in the table. TRBV21-1 has pseudogene status. The CDR3 loop spans 12 amino acids. CDR3 in amino acids: CALRRGSETQYF. The CDR3 bases are TGTGCCCTCCGCCGCGGGTCAGAGACCCAGTACTTC.

The rearrangement uses TRBV2 and TRBJ2-1, with a weak D call TRBD1 (5 bases). Trimming shortened V by 5 bases and J by 0 bases, and 11 bases separated the two germline ends. The length of the CDR3 is 15 residues. Germline lookup yields CDR1 SNHLY and CDR2 FYNNEI. The CDR3 nucleotides are TGTGCCAGCAGTAGACAGACGAGCTCCTACAATGAGCAGTTCTTC. This sequence encodes CASSRQTSSYNEQFF. The whole variable domain, remainder taken from reference TRBV2 and TRBJ2-1, is EPEVTQTPSHQVTQMGQEVILRCVPISNHLYFYWYRQILGQKVEFLVSFYNNEISEKSEIFDDQFSVERPDGSNFTLKIRSTKLEDSAMYFCASSRQTSSYNEQFFGPGTRLTVL.

CDR3 residues: CASSGTRDSPLHF. In DNA, the CDR3 is TGTGCCAGCAGTGGGACAAGGGATTCACCCCTCCACTTT. The rearrangement joins TRBV6-6 to TRBJ1-6, with D possibly being TRBD1 (6 bases). V lost 5 bases, J lost 8 bases, and 10 bases lay in between. Germline assignment: CDR1 MNHNY and CDR2 SVGAGI (reference sequence). CDR3 length equals 13 residues.